This T cell receptor beta chain was sequenced in a study of beta chain features in type 1 diabetes (dated by TCRdb to the late 2010s). About the investigation overall: Mean age, gender distribution, total cell number and subset yield did not differ between patients and healthy donors. A total of just under 110,000,000 sorted cells were examined across all samples, and RNA yield correlated strongly with the number of cells per subset. In the study, TCRB repertoires of sorted circulating CD4+ T cell subsets from recently diagnosed type 1 diabetes patients were compared with those of matched healthy donors. Whereas all 30 or so donors provided naive and central memory subsets, regulatory and stem cell-like memory subsets were isolated from just 8 patients and about eight healthy donors. Paper-wide results and their limitations: Type 1 diabetes patients showed a moderate but significant shortening of TCRB CDR3 length in all four CD4+ subsets. PCR might favor shorter templates, but patient and control samples were amplified and corrected together, so any skew would affect both groups equally. At VDJ recombination sites, patients with type 1 diabetes made fewer insertions and deleted more nucleotides, a pattern implying thymic rearrangement abnormalities. Because cDNA was sequenced instead of genomic DNA, activated cells with high expression could be over-represented, although the groups did not differ in activation or CD3 levels. Only small numbers of individuals were included in the HLA sub-analyses, which left unresolved whether HLA type had any influence on TCRB rearrangement. Naive, central memory and regulatory TCRB repertoires appeared more similar among patients than among healthy donors.

Each donor gave one peripheral blood draw, roughly 0.12 L on average, collected into heparinised tubes. A BD FACSAria II and a panel including CD45RO, CCR7, CD25, CD127, CD95 and CD27 were used to sort naive, central memory, regulatory and stem cell-like memory CD4+ T cells. A purity above 95% was achieved for all sorted populations. PBMCs were isolated right away by Lymphoprep density gradient centrifugation and were stained directly, without culture. So that batch effects would be minimized, each experiment stained and sorted samples in pairs, pairing one healthy donor with one patient. The entire amount of isolated RNA was reverse transcribed using the High Capacity cDNA Reverse Transcription Kit, so the sequenced TCRB transcripts were expressed ones. Deep immunoSEQ sequencing was performed on naive, central memory and regulatory T cell samples, with an average of roughly 4 million total reads per sample. Sorted cells were lysed in RLT buffer and RNA was extracted with DNase-treated RNeasy Micro or Mini kits, depending on cell number. Each cell subset was processed on its own to prevent cross-contamination, while patient and healthy donor samples were processed together. The immunoSEQ multiplex PCR was used to amplify TCRB sequences from cDNA, yielding 87-bp fragments that span the CDR3 region. Amplicons were sequenced on the Illumina HiSeq platform. As for how the authors treated the data: Synthetic template baselines were used to correct PCR bias computationally, reads within Hamming distance 2 were collapsed, and singletons that could not be merged were discarded. Reads were aligned to IMGT to assign V, D and J genes, CDR3 length, and insertions or deletions at six rearrangement sites. Within each subset, clonotype counts were normalized to sorted cell number, and only after that were true diversity and Gini coefficients computed with the tcR R package. The overlap coefficient, calculated on TCRB nucleotide sequences, was used to measure repertoire sharing. TCRdb carries this immuneACCESS record with in-frame sequences only. Its versions omit some clonotypes, under half of them owing to an unresolved V gene in the studies checked, with the rest unexplained. Clonal size and the V and J genes are those of that table, whereas D and trimming came from the DNA. For this sample the table gives about 160,000 clones, of which around 8.4% were detected only once. The ten largest clonotypes hold around 0.5% of the sample.

In this sample, this clone turned up a few times. Its cognate antigen has yet to be identified. No per-base quality is available; no much larger clone lies one base away. Sequences SGDLS (CDR1) and YYNGEE (CDR2) are obtained from the germline V gene. V and J lose 3 bases and 7 bases, and a span of 11 bases separates them. The CDR3 numbers 14 residues from cysteine through phenylalanine. The entry retains the CDR3 DNA only, 42 bases that are in frame from base 1. Sequencing input: central memory CD4+ T cells from blood. The sequence links TRBV9 to TRBJ1-6; TRBD1 might be the D gene, on 6 matching bases. This TCR was recovered from a woman aged 18-35 years with type 1 diabetes. The CDR3: CASSGDTNNSPLHF. Here is the DNA: TGTGCCAGCAGCGGGGACACTAACAATTCACCCCTCCACTTT. With all but the CDR3 taken from the reference TRBV9 and TRBJ1-6 genes, the full variable domain is: DSGVTQTPKHLITATGQRVTLRCSPRSGDLSVYWYQQSLDQGLQFLIQYYNGEERAKGNILERFSAQQFPDLHSELNLSSLELGDSALYFCASSGDTNNSPLHFGNGTRLTVT.